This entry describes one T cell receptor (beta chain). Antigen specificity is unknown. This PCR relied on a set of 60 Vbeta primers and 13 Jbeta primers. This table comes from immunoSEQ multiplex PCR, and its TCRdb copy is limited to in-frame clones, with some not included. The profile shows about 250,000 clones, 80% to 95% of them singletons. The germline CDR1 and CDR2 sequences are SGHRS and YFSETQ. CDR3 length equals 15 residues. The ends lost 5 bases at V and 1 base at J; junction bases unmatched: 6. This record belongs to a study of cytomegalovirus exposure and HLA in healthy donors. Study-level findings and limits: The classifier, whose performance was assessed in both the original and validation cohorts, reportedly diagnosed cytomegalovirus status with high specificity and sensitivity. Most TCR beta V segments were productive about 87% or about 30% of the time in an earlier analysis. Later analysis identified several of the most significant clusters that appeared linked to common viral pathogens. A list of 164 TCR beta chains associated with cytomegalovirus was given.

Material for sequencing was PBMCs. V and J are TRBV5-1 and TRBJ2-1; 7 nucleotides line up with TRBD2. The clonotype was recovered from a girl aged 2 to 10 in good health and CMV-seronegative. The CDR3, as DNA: TGCGCCAGCAGTCACGGCGGGGGTTCCTACAATGAGCAGTTCTTC. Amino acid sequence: CASSHGGGSYNEQFF.